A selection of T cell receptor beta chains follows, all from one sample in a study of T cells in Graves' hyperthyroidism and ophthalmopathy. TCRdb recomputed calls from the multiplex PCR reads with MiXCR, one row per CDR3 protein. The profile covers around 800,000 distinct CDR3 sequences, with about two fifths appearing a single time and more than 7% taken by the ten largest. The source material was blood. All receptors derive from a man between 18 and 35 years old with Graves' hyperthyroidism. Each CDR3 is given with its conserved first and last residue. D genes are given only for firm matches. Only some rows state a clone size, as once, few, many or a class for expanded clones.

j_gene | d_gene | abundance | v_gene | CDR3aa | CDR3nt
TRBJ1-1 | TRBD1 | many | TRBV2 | CATSGINRGRVGAFF | TGTGCCACCAGCGGAATCAACAGGGGGCGGGTCGGAGCTTTCTTT
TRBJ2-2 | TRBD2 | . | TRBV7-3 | CASSLTSGRANTGELFF | TGTGCCAGCAGCTTAACTAGCGGGAGAGCGAACACCGGGGAGCTGTTTTTT
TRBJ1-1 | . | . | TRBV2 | CASSFKGLRNTEAFF | TGTGCCAGCAGTTTCAAGGGACTGAGAAACACTGAAGCTTTCTTT
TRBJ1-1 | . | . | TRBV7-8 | CASSQDRQWNTEAFF | TGTGCCAGCAGCCAAGACCGGCAGTGGAACACTGAAGCTTTCTTT
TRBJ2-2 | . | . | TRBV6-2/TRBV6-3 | CASSYFGTGELFF | TGTGCCAGCAGTTACTTTGGCACCGGGGAGCTGTTTTTT
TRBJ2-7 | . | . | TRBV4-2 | CASSQDNAGMSYEQYF | TGTGCCAGCAGCCAAGACAACGCAGGGATGAGCTACGAGCAGTACTTC
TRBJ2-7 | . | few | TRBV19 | CASSPPQTYEQYF | TGTGCCAGCTCACCCCCCCAGACCTACGAGCAGTACTTC
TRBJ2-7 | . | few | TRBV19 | CASSIGETSASYEQYF | TGTGCCAGTAGTATAGGGGAGACATCTGCCTCCTACGAGCAGTACTTC
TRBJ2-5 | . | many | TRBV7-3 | CASSLGGAQETQYF | TGTGCCAGCAGCTTAGGCGGGGCACAAGAGACCCAGTACTTC
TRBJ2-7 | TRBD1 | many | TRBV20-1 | CSANGQGLYEQYF | TGCAGTGCTAATGGACAGGGTTTGTACGAGCAGTACTTC
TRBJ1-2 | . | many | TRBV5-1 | CASSSGTENGYTF | TGCGCCAGCAGCTCCGGGACGGAAAATGGCTACACCTTC
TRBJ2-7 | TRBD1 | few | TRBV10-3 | CASRGTASTYSYEQYF | TGTGCCAGCAGGGGGACAGCTAGCACCTACTCCTACGAGCAGTACTTC
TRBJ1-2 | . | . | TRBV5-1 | CASSLGGDFSQFFGYTF | TGCGCCAGCAGCTTGGGCGGGGACTTCAGTCAATTCTTTGGCTACACCTTC
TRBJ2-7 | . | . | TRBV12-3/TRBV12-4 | CASRLGRREREQYF | TGTGCCAGCAGGCTGGGACGTAGAGAGAGGGAGCAGTACTTC
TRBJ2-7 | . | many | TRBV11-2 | CASSATDSYEQYF | TGTGCCAGCAGCGCGACGGATTCCTACGAGCAGTACTTC
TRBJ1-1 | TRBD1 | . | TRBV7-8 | CASSLDWTGGSATEAFF | TGTGCCAGCAGCTTAGATTGGACAGGGGGCTCAGCGACTGAAGCTTTCTTT
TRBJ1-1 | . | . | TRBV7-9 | CASSLVGDYTEAFF | TGTGCCAGCAGCTTAGTCGGGGATTACACTGAAGCTTTCTTT
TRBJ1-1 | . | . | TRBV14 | CASSPEGGSTEAFF | TGTGCCAGCAGCCCCGAGGGAGGGAGCACTGAAGCTTTCTTT
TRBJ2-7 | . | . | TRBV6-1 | CASGVALTYEQYF | TGTGCCAGTGGGGTAGCCTTAACCTACGAGCAGTACTTC
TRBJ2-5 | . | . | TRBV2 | CAISYKLGLLREETQYF | TGTGCCATCAGTTATAAGTTGGGTCTGCTTAGGGAAGAGACCCAGTACTTC
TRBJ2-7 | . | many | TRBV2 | CASSEGRNEQYF | TGTGCCAGCAGTGAAGGACGTAACGAGCAGTACTTC
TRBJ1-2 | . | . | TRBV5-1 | CASSLGEMSAAAFNYGYTF | TGCGCCAGCAGCTTGGGTGAGATGAGTGCAGCCGCTTTCAACTATGGCTACACCTTC
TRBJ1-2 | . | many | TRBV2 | CASSEALSVHGYTF | TGTGCCAGCAGTGAAGCGCTTTCCGTCCATGGCTACACCTTC
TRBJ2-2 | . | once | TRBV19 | CASSARTHHEGGELFF | TGTGCCAGCAGCGCGAGGACTCACCACGAGGGCGGGGAGCTGTTTTTT
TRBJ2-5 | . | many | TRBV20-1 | CSASNLGTETQYF | TGCAGTGCTAGTAACCTAGGGACGGAGACCCAGTACTTC
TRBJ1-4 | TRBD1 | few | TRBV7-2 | CASSFPATGDEKLFF | TGTGCCAGCAGCTTCCCCGCCACAGGGGATGAAAAACTGTTTTTT
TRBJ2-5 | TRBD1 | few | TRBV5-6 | CASNTGVRETQYF | TGTGCCAGCAACACAGGGGTGCGGGAGACCCAGTACTTC
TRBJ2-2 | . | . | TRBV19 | CASSIGSGPGELFF | TGTGCCAGTAGTATAGGGTCAGGACCCGGGGAGCTGTTTTTT
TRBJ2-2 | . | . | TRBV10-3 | CAISEGTSAITGELFF | TGTGCCATCAGTGAAGGGACATCCGCGATAACCGGGGAGCTGTTTTTT
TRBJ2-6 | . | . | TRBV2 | CASSGVVAF | TGTGCCAGCAGTGGTGTCGTGGCTTTC
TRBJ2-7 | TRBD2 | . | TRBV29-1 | CSAGRGVGEQYF | TGCAGCGCGGGACGGGGGGTCGGGGAGCAGTACTTC
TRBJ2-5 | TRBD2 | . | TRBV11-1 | CASIPGLAGPPKHHF | TGTGCCAGCATCCCAGGACTAGCGGGACCTCCGAAACACCACTTC
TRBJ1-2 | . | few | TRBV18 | CASSPDHGADGYTF | TGTGCCAGCTCACCAGACCACGGGGCGGATGGCTACACCTTC
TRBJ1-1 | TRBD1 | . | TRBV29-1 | CSVTALGGSEAFF | TGCAGCGTTACGGCTTTAGGGGGCTCGGAAGCTTTCTTT
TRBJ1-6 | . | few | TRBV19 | CASRDRQSHNSPLHF | TGTGCCAGTAGGGATCGACAGTCCCATAATTCACCCCTCCACTTT
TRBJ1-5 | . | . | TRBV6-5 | CASSYSRQGFNQPQHF | TGTGCCAGCAGTTACTCGCGGCAGGGGTTCAATCAGCCCCAGCATTTT
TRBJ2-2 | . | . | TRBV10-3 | CAISESSRGTWTGELFF | TGTGCCATCAGTGAGTCGTCCCGGGGTACTTGGACCGGGGAGCTGTTTTTT
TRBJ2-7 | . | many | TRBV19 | CASSSGVSYEQYF | TGTGCCAGCAGCTCGGGTGTGTCCTACGAGCAGTACTTC
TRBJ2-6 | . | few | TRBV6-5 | CASSYSDSGLRSGANVLTF | TGTGCCAGCAGTTACTCCGACAGTGGATTACGTTCTGGGGCCAACGTCCTGACTTTC
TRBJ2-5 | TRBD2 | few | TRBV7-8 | CASSLEAGRAETQYF | TGTGCCAGCAGCTTAGAAGCAGGGAGGGCGGAGACCCAGTACTTC
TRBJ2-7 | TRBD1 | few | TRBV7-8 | CASSRFRDRAYEQYF | TGTGCCAGCAGTAGATTCCGGGACAGAGCCTACGAGCAGTACTTC